The 15 T cell receptor beta chains presented below share a single source sample, sequenced in a study of blood T cell repertoires in COVID-19. Sequenced by immunoSEQ multiplex PCR; TCRdb stores in-frame clones only, minus some. The data show 70,000 to 95,000 clones, with around 81% seen just once and approximately 12% held by the top ten. Sequencing was done on a sample of peripheral blood. These receptor sequences come from a woman in her sixties or seventies with active or convalescent COVID-19.

The chain is built from TRBV5-1 and TRBJ2-2; D is perhaps TRBD2 (6 bases). The CDR3 is 16 residues long. Germline CDR1 SGHRS, CDR2 YFSETQ. V lost 0 bases, J lost 5 bases, and 14 bases lay in between. CDR3 residues: CASSLGGLRSTGELFF. CDR3 nucleotide sequence: TGCGCCAGCAGCTTGGGGGGACTCCGTTCAACCGGGGAGCTGTTTTTT.

The chain employs TRBV18 and TRBJ1-4, with D possibly TRBD1 on 5 matching bases. The germline CDR1 and CDR2 sequences are KGHSH and LQKENI. The CDR3 spans 16 residues. V gave up 4 bases and J gave up 0 bases, with 12 bases separating them. The CDR3 DNA reads as TGTGCCAGCTCACTTCCTCAGGGCTCAACTAATGAAAAACTGTTTTTT. Translating it yields CASSLPQGSTNEKLFF. Full variable domain (missing parts from reference TRBV18 and TRBJ1-4): NAGVMQNPRHLVRRRGQEARLRCSPMKGHSHVYWYRQLPEEGLKFMVYLQKENIIDESGMPKERFSAEFPKEGPSILRIQQVVRGDSAAYFCASSLPQGSTNEKLFFGSGTQLSVL.

The rearrangement links TRBV5-1 to TRBJ2-7, with a tentative D call TRBD2 (5 bases). V lost 0 bases, J lost 6 bases, and 13 bases lay in between. Germline lookup yields CDR1 SGHRS and CDR2 YFSETQ. This CDR3 comprises 14 residues. The CDR3 DNA is TGCGCCAGCAGCTTGGGGCCCATGGGAGCCGAGCAGTACTTC. Translating it yields CASSLGPMGAEQYF.

This sequence joins TRBV5-8 and TRBJ1-2; 9 positions agree with TRBD1. The CDR3 has 14 amino acids. With V trimmed by 2 bases and J by 4 bases, 3 bases remained unmatched. Germline V gene data show CDR1 as SGHTS and CDR2 as YDEGEE. CDR3 coding DNA: TGTGCCAGCAGCTTCGACAGGGGGTCCTATGGCTACACCTTC. Translation gives CASSFDRGSYGYTF.

This clone was seen a single time. The chain carries TRBV7-9 and TRBJ2-1; the D gene is possibly TRBD2 (7 bases). The CDR3 loop spans 15 amino acids. Germline CDR1 is SEHNR and CDR2 is FQNEAQ (reference sequence). Deletions cut 1 base from V and 5 bases from J, with 12 bases between. The CDR3: CASSLDWGGHNEQFF. CDR3 DNA sequence: TGTGCCAGCAGCTTAGATTGGGGGGGGCACAATGAGCAGTTCTTC.

The chain couples TRBV18 to TRBJ2-7; possible D gene TRBD1, 5 bases. Germline V gene lookup returns CDR1 KGHSH and CDR2 LQKENI. The CDR3 runs 14 residues. Trimming cost V 3 bases and J 3 bases, with 12 bases left between them. In nucleotides, the CDR3 is TGTGCCAGCTCACCTTCCCGACAGAGCTACGAGCAGTACTTC. Translated, it gives CASSPSRQSYEQYF.

The V gene is TRBV24-1, the J gene TRBJ2-6; D may be TRBD2 (6 bases). The CDR3 extends over 17 amino acids. Deletions cut 9 bases from V and 4 bases from J, with 21 bases between. Germline-derived CDR1 and CDR2 are KGHDR and SFDVKD. The CDR3 sequence is CATVDIGGKWGANVLTF. The CDR3 nucleotides are TGTGCCACCGTTGATATCGGCGGGAAATGGGGGGCCAACGTCCTGACTTTC.

This clone has just one count. The V and J genes are TRBV6-5 and TRBJ1-1; D ambiguous. CDR1 and CDR2 from the germline V gene are MNHEY and SVGAGI. Trimming shortened V by 5 bases and J by 0 bases, and 7 bases separated the two germline ends. The CDR3 runs 13 residues. CDR3 region: CASSPGLNTEAFF. The CDR3 DNA sequence: TGTGCCAGCAGTCCCGGGTTGAACACTGAAGCTTTCTTT.

The gene calls are TRBV10-2 and TRBJ2-5; TRBD1 matches 8 bases. CDR3 size: 15 residues. Germline V lookup: CDR1 WSHSY, CDR2 SAAADI. J gave up 3 bases and V 5 bases, and 8 bases lay outside the gene matches. The CDR3, as DNA: TGCGCCAGCAGTTACCTGGACAGGGCAGAAGAGACCCAGTACTTC. Protein: CASSYLDRAEETQYF.

The chain carries TRBV27 and TRBJ1-6; no definite D call. The CDR3 extends over 17 amino acids. CDR1 is MNHEY, CDR2 SMNVEV, per germline (reference sequence). V lost 0 bases and J 2 bases, leaving 11 bases between the germline ends. The CDR3 coding sequence is TGTGCCAGCAGTTTATCGGCGGGGATGCCCTATAATTCACCCCTCCACTTT. It translates to CASSLSAGMPYNSPLHF.

DNA of the CDR3: TGTGCCAGCAGGGGACAGGGACAAGGCTACGAGCAGTACTTC. Translated: CASRGQGQGYEQYF. The rearrangement joins TRBV6-5 to TRBJ2-7, with 9 nucleotides matching TRBD1. J gave up 3 bases and V 6 bases, and 6 bases lay outside the gene matches. Per germline, CDR1 MNHEY and CDR2 SVGAGI. The CDR3 is 14 amino acids.

The chain combines TRBV6-5 with TRBJ2-1; possibly TRBD2 for D (6 bases). The CDR3 covers 15 residues. Germline V gene lookup returns CDR1 MNHEY and CDR2 SVGAGI. Trimming took off 5 bases at V and 0 bases at J, with 11 bases between the two ends. CDR3 in DNA: TGTGCCAGCAGTACTAGCCATCCCTCCTACAATGAGCAGTTCTTC. It specifies CASSTSHPSYNEQFF.

This clone has just a few counts. The chain employs TRBV7-2 and TRBJ2-7, with D possibly being TRBD1 (5 bases). Looked up from germline, CDR1 is SGHTA and CDR2 is FQGNSA. The V end lost 7 bases, the J end lost 2 bases, and 15 bases lay between the germline ends. The CDR3 covers 14 residues. CDR3 coding DNA: TGTGCCAGCACAAGCAGGGTAGATGCCTACGAGCAGTACTTC. This encodes CASTSRVDAYEQYF.

J is TRBJ1-2 and V is TRBV12-3 or TRBV12-4; D not resolved. The V end lost 5 bases, the J end lost 8 bases, and 15 bases lay between the germline ends. The CDR3 loop spans 13 amino acids. This CDR3 is CASSTPGLGGYTF. The CDR3 region has the DNA TGTGCCAGCAGTACACCAGGCTTGGGCGGCTACACCTTC.

V is TRBV7-2 and J is TRBJ2-3; 10 positions match TRBD2. Germline V gene data show CDR1 as SGHTA and CDR2 as FQGNSA. The CDR3 covers 16 residues. The trim removed 5 bases at V and 1 base at J, leaving 6 bases unmatched. In DNA form, the CDR3 reads TGTGCCAGCAGCATAAGCGGGGGGGCCGGCACAGATACGCAGTATTTT. It encodes CASSISGGAGTDTQYF.